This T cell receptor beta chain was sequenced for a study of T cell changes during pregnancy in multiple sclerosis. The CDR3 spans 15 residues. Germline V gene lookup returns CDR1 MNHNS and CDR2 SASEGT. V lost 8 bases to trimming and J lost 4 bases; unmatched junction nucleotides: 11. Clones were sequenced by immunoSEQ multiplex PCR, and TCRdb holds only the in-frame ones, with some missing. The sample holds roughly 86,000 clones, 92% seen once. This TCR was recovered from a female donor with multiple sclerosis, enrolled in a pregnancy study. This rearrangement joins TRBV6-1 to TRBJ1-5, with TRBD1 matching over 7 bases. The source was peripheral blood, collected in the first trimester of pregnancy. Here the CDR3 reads CASGRDRGWNQPQHF. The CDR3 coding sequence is TGTGCCAGCGGCCGGGACAGAGGGTGGAATCAGCCCCAGCATTTT.